What follows are 28 T cell receptor beta chains derived from one specimen sequenced in a study of brain T cells in children with intractable seizures. Time point denoted: blood from clinic visit 5 months post-surgery; TSC patient then seizure free. Only in-frame clones appear in the TCRdb table, and some are missing; sequencing was by immunoSEQ multiplex PCR. Of about 320,000 clones in the sample, over 85% are singletons; the top ten hold 5.5% to 6%. Sequencing used peripheral blood, obtained 4 to 6 months after surgery. All receptors come from a boy less than two years old with tuberous sclerosis and intractable seizures.

The V and J genes are TRBV7-9 and TRBJ1-4; D perhaps matches TRBD1 (6 bases). V was shortened by 5 bases and J by 10 bases, with 26 bases between the two germline ends. The CDR3 extends over 17 amino acids. Germline V CDR1 and CDR2: SEHNR, FQNEAQ (reference sequence). CDR3 nucleotide sequence: TGTGCCAGCAGCCCTGGTAGGACAGCGGGAGCCTACGGAAAACTGTTTTTT. Protein product: CASSPGRTAGAYGKLFF.

This chain links TRBV9 with TRBJ2-7; TRBD1 might be the D (6 bases). The CDR3 consists of 15 residues. Trimming cost V 3 bases and J 3 bases, with 16 bases left between them. CDR1 and CDR2 (germline): SGDLS, YYNGEE. The CDR3 nucleotides are TGTGCCAGCAGCGCTACAGGGAACGGGGTCTACGAGCAGTACTTC. It specifies CASSATGNGVYEQYF.

The CDR3 loop reads CAWSSSGNTIYF. CDR3 nucleotide sequence: TGTGCCTGGAGTTCCTCTGGAAACACCATATATTTT. The gene calls are TRBV30 and TRBJ1-3; D unclear. The length of the CDR3 is 12 residues. Germline V CDR1 and CDR2: GTSNPN, SVGIG (reference sequence). V gave up 2 bases and J gave up 0 bases, with 2 bases separating them.

This rearrangement joins TRBV9 to TRBJ2-1; the match to TRBD2 covers 7 bases. The CDR3 has 15 residues. Germline V CDR1 and CDR2: SGDLS, YYNGEE. Trimming at V came to 0 bases and at J to 2 bases, leaving 2 bases not matched to a gene. CDR3 coding DNA: TGTGCCAGCAGCGTAGATGGGAGGGCCTACAATGAGCAGTTCTTC. Its protein is CASSVDGRAYNEQFF.

The chain uses TRBV7-9 and TRBJ2-7, with 7 bases matching TRBD1. The junction had 8 bases not matched to a gene; V was cut back by 4 bases and J by 5 bases. CDR1 is SEHNR, CDR2 FQNEAQ, per germline (reference sequence). This CDR3 spans 14 amino acids. Written as DNA, the CDR3 is TGTGCCAGCAGCTGGACAGGAGGAAGGAACGAGCAGTACTTC. Residues: CASSWTGGRNEQYF.

The rearrangement links TRBV6-5 to TRBJ2-7; no clear D gene. V was pared by 6 bases and J by 7 bases, with 22 bases between. This CDR3 is built from 15 residues. CDR1 is MNHEY, CDR2 SVGAGI, per germline. The CDR3 nucleotides are TGTGCCAGCAGGGACCCATTTATGGGTCATGGGGAGCAGTACTTC. Amino acid sequence: CASRDPFMGHGEQYF.

The chain is built from TRBV7-6 and TRBJ2-5; 7 bases line up with TRBD2. Per germline, CDR1 SGHVS and CDR2 FNYEAQ. This CDR3 is 16 amino acids long. Trimming at V came to 0 bases and at J to 9 bases, leaving 13 bases not matched to a gene. CDR3 DNA sequence: TGTGCCAGCAGCTTAGCCGCGGGGGACCCCCATGGGGCCCAGTACTTC. Residues: CASSLAAGDPHGAQYF.

This chain uses TRBV2 with TRBJ2-5; D may be TRBD1 (5 bases). Germline assignment: CDR1 SNHLY and CDR2 FYNNEI. Trimming cost V 8 bases and J 2 bases, with 12 bases left between them. This CDR3 is built from 13 residues. CDR3 DNA: TGTGCCAGCTACCGACAGCCACAAGAGACCCAGTACTTC. Residues: CASYRQPQETQYF.

The V gene is TRBV25-1, the J gene TRBJ2-2; TRBD1 matches at 9 bases. Per the germline V gene, CDR1 is MGHDK and CDR2 is SYGVNS. The CDR3 sequence is 16 residues long. Trimming cost V 3 bases and J 2 bases; bases outside gene matches: 4. The CDR3 sequence is CASSEDRGINTGELFF. The CDR3, as DNA: TGTGCCAGCAGTGAGGACAGGGGAATTAACACCGGGGAGCTGTTTTTT.

The V and J genes are TRBV7-4 and TRBJ1-1; D might be TRBD1 (6 bases). V was shortened by 5 bases and J by 3 bases, with 10 bases between the two germline ends. The CDR3 contains 13 residues. Germline V lookup: CDR1 SGHVT, CDR2 SQSDAQ. This chain's CDR3 is CASSPGADTEAFF. The DNA of the CDR3 is TGTGCCAGCAGCCCGGGGGCGGACACTGAAGCTTTCTTT.

The chain carries TRBV27 and TRBJ1-2; possibly TRBD1 for D (5 bases). Trimming left V 5 bases short and J 3 bases short, with 16 bases between. Germline V gives CDR1 MNHEY, CDR2 SMNVEV (reference sequence). The CDR3 totals 15 residues. The CDR3: CASSEGLPEDYGYTF. CDR3 DNA sequence: TGTGCCAGCAGTGAGGGACTCCCCGAGGACTATGGCTACACCTTC.

The chain employs TRBV6-1 and TRBJ2-3, with 12 bases lining up with TRBD2. Germline V CDR1 and CDR2: MNHNS, SASEGT. This CDR3 spans 19 amino acids. V shed 2 bases, J shed 0 bases, and the junction held 9 bases outside the gene matches. CDR3 sequence: CASSERLAGDPHSTDTQYF. The CDR3 bases are TGTGCCAGCAGTGAACGACTAGCGGGAGACCCCCATAGCACAGATACGCAGTATTTT.

The chain employs TRBV15 and TRBJ2-7; maybe TRBD1 (6 bases). Germline values: CDR1 LNHNV, CDR2 YYDKDF (reference sequence). V was pared by 0 bases and J by 5 bases, with 11 bases between. The CDR3 sequence is 14 residues long. The CDR3 spells CATSRDQGYNEQYF. In DNA form, the CDR3 reads TGTGCCACCAGCAGAGATCAGGGGTACAACGAGCAGTACTTC.

This clone was detected once. The rearrangement uses TRBV21-1 and TRBJ2-7; the DNA was not compared with TRBD2, the D call given in the table. TRBV21-1 is annotated as a pseudogene. The CDR3 extends over 18 amino acids. The CDR3 nucleotides read TGTGCCAGCAGCAAATGCCGGGGTAACAGATGGGGTCCCTACGAGCAGTACTTC. Translation gives CASSKCRGNRWGPYEQYF.

The table lists this clone with a count of one. V gene TRBV18 combines with J gene TRBJ1-1; 8 nucleotides agree with TRBD1. The CDR3 runs 14 residues. Germline assignment: CDR1 KGHSH and CDR2 LQKENI. The trim removed 6 bases at V and 5 bases at J, leaving 8 bases unmatched. The CDR3 sequence is CASSQQGVETEAFF. CDR3 nucleotide sequence: TGTGCCAGCTCCCAACAGGGGGTGGAAACTGAAGCTTTCTTT.

The J gene is TRBJ1-1, the V gene TRBV30; D unclear. The CDR3 has 12 amino acids. V was cut by 4 bases and J by 11 bases, with 17 bases left in between. In germline, CDR1 is GTSNPN, CDR2 SVGIG (reference sequence). CDR3 sequence: CAWNKQSSPAFF. The CDR3 nucleotides read TGTGCCTGGAACAAGCAGTCCTCACCGGCTTTCTTT. Supplemented by reference TRBV30 and TRBJ1-1, the full variable domain reads SQTIHQWPATLVQPVGSPLSLECTVEGTSNPNLYWYRQAAGRGLQLLFYSVGIGQISSEVPQNLSASRPQDRQFILSSKKLLLSDSGFYLCAWNKQSSPAFFGQGTRLTVV.

The genes are TRBV7-8 and TRBJ1-4, with a tentative D call TRBD1 (5 bases). The CDR3 spans 14 residues. The V and J ends lost 3 bases and 4 bases respectively, with 9 bases between them. Germline CDR1 and CDR2: SGHVS and FQNEAQ. The DNA for the CDR3 is TGTGCCAGCAGCTTCGGGGCTCGTAATGAAAAACTGTTTTTT. Translated: CASSFGARNEKLFF.

This chain joins TRBV24-1 and TRBJ1-1; D ambiguous. Per the germline V gene, CDR1 is KGHDR and CDR2 is SFDVKD. This CDR3 spans 13 amino acids. The ends were cut back, 5 bases at V and 5 bases at J, with 11 bases in the middle. The CDR3 DNA reads as TGTGCCACCAGTGCCAAGGTGGGTACTGAAGCTTTCTTT. This gives the protein CATSAKVGTEAFF.

The chain couples TRBV29-1 to TRBJ2-5; 8 positions agree with TRBD2. This CDR3 is 13 amino acids long. V lost 5 bases to trimming and J lost 1 base; unmatched junction nucleotides: 3. Germline assignment: CDR1 SQVTM and CDR2 ANQGSEA. CDR3 sequence reads: CSVRRGAQETQYF. In nucleotides, the CDR3 is TGCAGCGTTCGGCGGGGGGCCCAAGAGACCCAGTACTTC.

This clone was seen a single time. DNA of the CDR3: TGTGCCAGCAGTCCTTCCCCAGGTGGGGCCAACGTCCTGACTTTC. Protein: CASSPSPGGANVLTF. This chain links TRBV6-5 with TRBJ2-6, with D hard to call. The CDR3 spans 15 residues. The germline gives CDR1 MNHEY, CDR2 SVGAGI. V gave up 5 bases and J gave up 3 bases, with 11 bases separating them.

The chain recombines TRBV5-4 with TRBJ2-7; D gene ambiguous. There are 15 residues in the CDR3. Germline V CDR1 and CDR2: SGHNT, YYREEE (reference sequence). V lost 0 bases to trimming and J lost 2 bases, with 12 bases between them. This CDR3 reads CASSLGPYPTYEQYF. The CDR3 nucleotides read TGTGCCAGCAGCTTGGGTCCTTACCCAACCTACGAGCAGTACTTC.

In its sample, this clone was seen once. V gene TRBV3-1 (or the pseudogene TRBV3-2) combines with J gene TRBJ1-1, with D perhaps TRBD1 (5 bases). The CDR3 contains 13 residues. V lost 6 bases and J lost 1, with 9 bases in between. The germline gives CDR1 LGHDT, CDR2 YNNKEL (reference sequence). CDR3 protein: CASSATENTEAFF. The CDR3 DNA reads as TGTGCCAGCAGTGCGACAGAGAACACTGAAGCTTTCTTT.

The J gene is TRBJ2-7, the V gene TRBV7-2, with D perhaps assigned TRBD1 or TRBD2 (7 bases each). Trimming shortened V by 2 bases and J by 7 bases, and 18 bases separated the two germline ends. Germline CDR1 is SGHTA and CDR2 is FQGNSA. The CDR3 is 15 amino acids. CDR3 amino acids: CASSLKAGGAGEQYF. The CDR3 DNA follows: TGTGCCAGCAGCTTAAAGGCAGGGGGAGCGGGGGAGCAGTACTTC.

The chain links TRBV4-1 to TRBJ2-7, with D maybe TRBD2 (5 bases). CDR1 is MGHRA and CDR2 is YSYEKL in the germline V gene. This CDR3 has 14 amino acids. V shed 4 bases and J shed 0 bases, with 10 bases lying between them. CDR3 sequence: CASSRGLDSYEQYF. CDR3 in DNA: TGCGCCAGCAGCCGAGGACTCGACTCCTACGAGCAGTACTTC.

This chain links TRBV28 with TRBJ2-5, with TRBD2 as a possible D gene (6 bases). The CDR3 is 14 residues long. Per the germline V gene, CDR1 is MDHEN and CDR2 is SYDVKM. Trimming took 1 base from V and 1 from J, leaving 7 bases between them. CDR3 sequence: CASSLLGGQETQYF. CDR3 DNA sequence: TGTGCCAGCAGTTTATTGGGGGGCCAAGAGACCCAGTACTTC. The full variable domain, rest sourced from reference TRBV28 and TRBJ2-5, is DVKVTQSSRYLVKRTGEKVFLECVQDMDHENMFWYRQDPGLGLRLIYFSYDVKMKEKGDIPEGYSVSREKKERFSLILESASTNQTSMYLCASSLLGGQETQYFGPGTRLLVL.

The chain has TRBV6-5 and TRBJ1-1, with a tentative D call TRBD1 (5 bases). The CDR3 sequence is 13 residues long. Per the germline V gene, CDR1 is MNHEY and CDR2 is SVGAGI. Trimming pared 6 bases from V and 2 bases from J, leaving 10 bases between. CDR3 bases: TGTGCCAGCAGCCGCCAGGGTAACACTGAAGCTTTCTTT. As protein: CASSRQGNTEAFF.

V usage is TRBV18 and J usage is TRBJ2-1, with a possible D match to TRBD1 (6 bases). CDR3 length: 14 residues. The germline CDR1 and CDR2 sequences are KGHSH and LQKENI. With 2 bases removed from V and 2 bases from J, the gap between germline ends came to 7 bases. The CDR3 nucleotides read TGTGCCAGCTCACCAAAGGGGGCCTACAATGAGCAGTTCTTC. Amino acid sequence: CASSPKGAYNEQFF.

This clone was observed once. The chain joins TRBV2 to TRBJ1-3; D is uncertain. Germline assignment: CDR1 SNHLY and CDR2 FYNNEI. The length of the CDR3 is 11 residues. With 4 bases removed from V and 5 bases from J, the gap between germline ends came to 3 bases. CDR3: CASSVRNTIYF. CDR3 DNA sequence: TGTGCCAGCAGTGTTAGAAACACCATATATTTT.